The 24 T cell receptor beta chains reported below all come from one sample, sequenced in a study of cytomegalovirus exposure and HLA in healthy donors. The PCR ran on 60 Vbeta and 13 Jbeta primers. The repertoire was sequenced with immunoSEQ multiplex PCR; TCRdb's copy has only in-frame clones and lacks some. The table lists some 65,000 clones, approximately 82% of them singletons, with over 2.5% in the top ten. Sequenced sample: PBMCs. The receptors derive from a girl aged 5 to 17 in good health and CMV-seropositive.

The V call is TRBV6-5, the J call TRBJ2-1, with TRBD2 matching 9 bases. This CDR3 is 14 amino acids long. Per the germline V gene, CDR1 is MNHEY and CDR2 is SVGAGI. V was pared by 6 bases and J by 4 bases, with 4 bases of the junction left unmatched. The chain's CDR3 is CASSPTSGYNEQFF. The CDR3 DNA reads TGTGCCAGCAGCCCGACTAGCGGTTACAATGAGCAGTTCTTC.

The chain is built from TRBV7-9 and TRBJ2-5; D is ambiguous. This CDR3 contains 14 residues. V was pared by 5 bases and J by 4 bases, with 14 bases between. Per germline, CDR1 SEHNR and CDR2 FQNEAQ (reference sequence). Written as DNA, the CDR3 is TGTGCCAGCAGCCCACCGGCGGTGGCAGAGACCCAGTACTTC. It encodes CASSPPAVAETQYF. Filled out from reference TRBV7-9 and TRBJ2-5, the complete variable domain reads DTGVSQNPRHKITKRGQNVTFRCDPISEHNRLYWYRQTLGQGPEFLTYFQNEAQLEKSRLLSDRFSAERPKGSFSTLEIQRTEQGDSAMYLCASSPPAVAETQYFGPGTRLLVL.

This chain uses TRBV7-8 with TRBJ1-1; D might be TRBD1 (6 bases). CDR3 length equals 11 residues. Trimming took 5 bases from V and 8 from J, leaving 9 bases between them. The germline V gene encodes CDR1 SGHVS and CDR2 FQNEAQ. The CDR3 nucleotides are TGTGCCAGCAGCCCAACAGGGGAAGCTTTCTTT. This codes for CASSPTGEAFF. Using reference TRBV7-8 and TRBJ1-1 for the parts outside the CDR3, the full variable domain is GAGVSQSPRYKVAKRGQDVALRCDPISGHVSLFWYQQALGQGPEFLTYFQNEAQLDKSGLPSDRFFAERPEGSVSTLKIQRTQQEDSAVYLCASSPTGEAFFGQGTRLTVV.

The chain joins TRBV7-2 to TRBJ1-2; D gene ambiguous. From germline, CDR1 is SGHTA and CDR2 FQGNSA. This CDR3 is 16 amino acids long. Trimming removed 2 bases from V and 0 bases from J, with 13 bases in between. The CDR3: CASSLSVPTANYGYTF. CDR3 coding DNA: TGTGCCAGCAGCTTAAGTGTCCCCACAGCTAACTATGGCTACACCTTC.

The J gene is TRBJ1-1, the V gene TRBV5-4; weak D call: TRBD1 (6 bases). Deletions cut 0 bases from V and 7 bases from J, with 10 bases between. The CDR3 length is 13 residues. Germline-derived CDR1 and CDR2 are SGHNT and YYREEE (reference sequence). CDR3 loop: CASSLVGGSEAFF. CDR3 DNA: TGTGCCAGCAGCTTGGTTGGGGGCAGTGAAGCTTTCTTT.

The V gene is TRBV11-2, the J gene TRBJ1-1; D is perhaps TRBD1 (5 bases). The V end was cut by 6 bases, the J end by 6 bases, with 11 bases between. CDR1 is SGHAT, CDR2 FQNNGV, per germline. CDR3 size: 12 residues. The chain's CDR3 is CASRGGRPEAFF. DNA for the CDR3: TGTGCCAGCAGGGGGGGGAGGCCTGAAGCTTTCTTT.

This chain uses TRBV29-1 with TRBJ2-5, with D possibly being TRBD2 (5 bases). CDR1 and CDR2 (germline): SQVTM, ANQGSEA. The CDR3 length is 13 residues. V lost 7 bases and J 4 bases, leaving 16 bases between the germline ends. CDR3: CSAEAIIGETQYF. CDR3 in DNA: TGCAGCGCGGAGGCGATTATTGGAGAGACCCAGTACTTC.

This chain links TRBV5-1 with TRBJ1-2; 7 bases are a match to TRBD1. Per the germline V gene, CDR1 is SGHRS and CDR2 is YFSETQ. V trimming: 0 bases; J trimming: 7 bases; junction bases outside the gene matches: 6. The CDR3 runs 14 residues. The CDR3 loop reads CASSLEEGARGYTF. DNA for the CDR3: TGCGCCAGCAGCTTGGAGGAGGGGGCGCGTGGCTACACCTTC.

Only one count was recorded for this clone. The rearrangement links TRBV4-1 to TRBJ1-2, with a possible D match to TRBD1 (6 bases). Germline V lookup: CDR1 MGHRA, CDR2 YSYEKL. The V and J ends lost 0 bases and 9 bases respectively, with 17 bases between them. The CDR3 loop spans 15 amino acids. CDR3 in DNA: TGCGCCAGCAGCCAAGATGGACAGCCCGAAATCAGCTACACCTTC. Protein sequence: CASSQDGQPEISYTF.

The CDR3 here is CASSLTGGFLEAFF. The CDR3 region has the DNA TGTGCCAGCAGTCTTACAGGGGGCTTCTTAGAAGCTTTCTTT. This sequence joins TRBV28 and TRBJ1-1, with 9 bases matching TRBD1. The CDR3 extends over 14 amino acids. CDR1 MDHEN and CDR2 SYDVKM come from the germline V gene. V dropped 5 bases and J dropped 8; count of bases not matched to a gene: 9.

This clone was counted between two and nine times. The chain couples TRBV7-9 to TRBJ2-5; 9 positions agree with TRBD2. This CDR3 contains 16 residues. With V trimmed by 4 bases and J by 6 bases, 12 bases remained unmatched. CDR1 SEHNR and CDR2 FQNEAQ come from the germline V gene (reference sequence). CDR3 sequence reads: CASSSTSGLLGKTQYF. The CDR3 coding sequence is TGTGCCAGCAGCTCTACTAGCGGGCTTCTCGGGAAGACCCAGTACTTC.

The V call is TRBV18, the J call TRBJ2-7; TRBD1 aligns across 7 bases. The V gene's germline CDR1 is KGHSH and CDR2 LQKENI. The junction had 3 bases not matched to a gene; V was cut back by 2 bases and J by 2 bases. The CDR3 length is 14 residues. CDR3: CASSPGQATYEQYF. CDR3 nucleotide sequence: TGTGCCAGCTCACCAGGACAGGCCACCTACGAGCAGTACTTC.

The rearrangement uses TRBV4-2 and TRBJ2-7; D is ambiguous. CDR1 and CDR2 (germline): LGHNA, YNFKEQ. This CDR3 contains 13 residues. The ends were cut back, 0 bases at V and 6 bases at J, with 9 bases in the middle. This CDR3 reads CASSQDKASEQYF. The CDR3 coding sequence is TGTGCCAGCAGCCAAGATAAGGCTAGCGAGCAGTACTTC.

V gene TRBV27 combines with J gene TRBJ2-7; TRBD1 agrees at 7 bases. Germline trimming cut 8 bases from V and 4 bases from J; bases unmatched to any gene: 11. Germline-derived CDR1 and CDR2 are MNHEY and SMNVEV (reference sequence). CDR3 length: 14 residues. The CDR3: CASSPGTDPYEQYF. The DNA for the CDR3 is TGTGCCAGCTCTCCTGGGACAGATCCGTACGAGCAGTACTTC.

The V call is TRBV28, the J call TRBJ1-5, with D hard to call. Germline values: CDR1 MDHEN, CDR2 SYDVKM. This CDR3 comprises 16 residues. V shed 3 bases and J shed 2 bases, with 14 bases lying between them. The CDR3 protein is CASSLVGRGGNQPQHF. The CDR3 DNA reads TGTGCCAGCAGTTTGGTAGGGAGAGGAGGCAATCAGCCCCAGCATTTT. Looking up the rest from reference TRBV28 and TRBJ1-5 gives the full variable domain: DVKVTQSSRYLVKRTGEKVFLECVQDMDHENMFWYRQDPGLGLRLIYFSYDVKMKEKGDIPEGYSVSREKKERFSLILESASTNQTSMYLCASSLVGRGGNQPQHFGDGTRLSIL.

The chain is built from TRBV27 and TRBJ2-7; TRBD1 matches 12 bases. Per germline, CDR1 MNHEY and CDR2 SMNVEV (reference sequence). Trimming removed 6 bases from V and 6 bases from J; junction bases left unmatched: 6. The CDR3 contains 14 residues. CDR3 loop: CASSWDRGQSEQYF. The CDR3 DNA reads TGTGCCAGCAGCTGGGACAGGGGGCAGTCCGAGCAGTACTTC.

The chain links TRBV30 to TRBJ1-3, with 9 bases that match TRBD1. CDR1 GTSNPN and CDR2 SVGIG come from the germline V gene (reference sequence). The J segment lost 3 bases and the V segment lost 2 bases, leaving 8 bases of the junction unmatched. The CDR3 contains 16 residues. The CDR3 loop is CAWSSTGTGFGNTIYF. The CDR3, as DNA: TGTGCCTGGAGTTCTACAGGGACAGGGTTTGGAAACACCATATATTTT.

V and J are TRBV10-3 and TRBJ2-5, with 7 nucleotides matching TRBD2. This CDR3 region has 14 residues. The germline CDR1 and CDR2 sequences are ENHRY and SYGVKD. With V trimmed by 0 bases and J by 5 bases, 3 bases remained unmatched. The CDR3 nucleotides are TGTGCCATCAGTGAGTCCCTGGGGGGGGAGACCCAGTACTTC. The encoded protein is CAISESLGGETQYF.

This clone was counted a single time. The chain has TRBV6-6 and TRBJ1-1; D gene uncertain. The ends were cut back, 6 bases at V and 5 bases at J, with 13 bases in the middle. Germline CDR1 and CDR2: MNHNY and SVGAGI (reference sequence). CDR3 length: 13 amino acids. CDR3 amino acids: CASSYDRRTEAFF. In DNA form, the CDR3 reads TGTGCCAGCAGCTACGACCGGAGAACTGAAGCTTTCTTT.

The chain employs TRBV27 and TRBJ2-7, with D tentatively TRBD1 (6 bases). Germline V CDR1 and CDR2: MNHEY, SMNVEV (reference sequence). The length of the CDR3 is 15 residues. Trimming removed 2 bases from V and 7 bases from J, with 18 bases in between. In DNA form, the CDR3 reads TGTGCCAGCAGTTTACGGGGCAGGGGATTGGGGGAGCAGTACTTC. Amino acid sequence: CASSLRGRGLGEQYF.

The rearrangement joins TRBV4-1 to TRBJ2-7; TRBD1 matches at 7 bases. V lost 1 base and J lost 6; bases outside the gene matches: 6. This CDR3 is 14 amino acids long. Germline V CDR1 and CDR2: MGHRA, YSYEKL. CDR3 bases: TGCGCCAGCAGCCAAGCAGGGGGTCGTAGCGAGCAGTACTTC. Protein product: CASSQAGGRSEQYF.

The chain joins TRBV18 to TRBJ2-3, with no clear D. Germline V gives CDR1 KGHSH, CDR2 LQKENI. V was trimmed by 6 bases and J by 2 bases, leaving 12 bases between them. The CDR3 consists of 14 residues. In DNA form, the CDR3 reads TGTGCCAGCTCGCCCTGGGTAGCCACAGATACGCAGTATTTT. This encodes CASSPWVATDTQYF. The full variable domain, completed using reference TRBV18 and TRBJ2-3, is NAGVMQNPRHLVRRRGQEARLRCSPMKGHSHVYWYRQLPEEGLKFMVYLQKENIIDESGMPKERFSAEFPKEGPSILRIQQVVRGDSAAYFCASSPWVATDTQYFGPGTRLTVL.

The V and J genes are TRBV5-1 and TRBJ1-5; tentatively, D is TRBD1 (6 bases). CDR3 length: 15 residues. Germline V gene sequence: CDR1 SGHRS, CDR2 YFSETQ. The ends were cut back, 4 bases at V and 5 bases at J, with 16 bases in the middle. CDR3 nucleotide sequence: TGCGCCAGCAGCAAGACAGGTCGGGCTGATCAGCCCCAGCATTTT. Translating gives CASSKTGRADQPQHF.

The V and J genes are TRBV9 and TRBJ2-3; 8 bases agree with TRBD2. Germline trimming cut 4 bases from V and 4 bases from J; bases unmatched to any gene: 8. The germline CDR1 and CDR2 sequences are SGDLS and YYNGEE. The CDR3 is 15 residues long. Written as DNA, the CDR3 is TGTGCCAGCAGCCCTCTCCGGGGGGGATCAGATACGCAGTATTTT. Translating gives CASSPLRGGSDTQYF.